This T cell receptor (beta chain) appears in the sequencing data of a study of OX40 agonist ivuxolimab in advanced cancers. This clone was counted a few times. Its antigen is undetermined. This CDR3 has 14 residues. V was pared by 4 bases and J by 1 base, with 10 bases between. Germline CDR1 ENHRY, CDR2 SYGVKD. Repertoires were generated with immunoSEQ multiplex PCR, while TCRdb's copy carries only in-frame clones and drops some. The sample has tens of thousands of clones, roughly 82% seen once; the top ten hold about 2%. The study, taken as a whole, reports: At 0.1 to 3.0 mg/kg, clonal expansion of CD4+ and CD8+ blood T cells had occurred by week 6.

This specimen was CD4+ or CD8+ T cells sorted from blood, taken in a trial of the OX40 agonist ivuxolimab. This sequence joins TRBV10-3 and TRBJ2-5; D unresolved. The receptor was derived from an adult with an advanced solid tumor such as melanoma, head and neck, liver or kidney cancer. Written as DNA, the CDR3 is TGTGCCATCAGTGGGGCGGAGTTCCAAGAGACCCAGTACTTC. Translating gives CAISGAEFQETQYF.